This TCR beta chain comes out of a study of spatial heterogeneity in lung cancer. About the study: Alpha-chain sequences were consistently detected in smaller numbers than beta-chain sequences.

Every TCR cDNA molecule bore a unique molecular identifier. In TCRdb, the 5' RACE reads were re-called with MiXCR into one record per CDR3 protein. The data show approximately 10,000 distinct CDR3 sequences, more than 15% seen once. Broader study findings: At resection, ubiquitous expanded tumor TCRs appeared in blood more than at follow-up.

As to time point: sample taken at primary tumor resection. The input material, whole RNA from tumor, nontumor lung or frozen PBMC, was sequenced unsorted. This clonotype came up many times. Its antigen is undetermined. V shed 1 base, J shed 6 bases, and the junction held 2 bases outside the gene matches. The CDR3 totals 14 residues. The receptor's source is a male donor with early-stage non-small cell lung cancer. The V gene is TRBV12-3 or TRBV12-4, the J gene TRBJ1-5; 8 bases agree with TRBD1. The sequencing here drew on PBMCs, taken at surgery. In DNA, the CDR3 is TGTGCCAGCAGTTTAGAGACAGGGGCTCAGCCCCAGCATTTT. Its translation is CASSLETGAQPQHF.